This is a list of T cell receptor beta chains from one sample in a study of naive and memory T cell subsets. TCRdb re-called the UMI-ligation and nested PCR reads with MiXCR, one entry per CDR3 protein. The sample shows roughly 100,000 distinct CDR3 sequences, approximately 11% of them seen only once. Material for sequencing was naive CD4+ T cells from blood. These receptor sequences come from a human donor in good health. The CDR3 runs from the conserved cysteine through the conserved F or W. The order of the fields is clone size, V gene, CDR3 protein. Size is omitted from some rows. Given values are once, few, many or a class for expanded clones.

abundance: NA; v_gene: TRBV27; CDR3aa: CASSPGQGRYEQYF
abundance: many; v_gene: TRBV21-1; CDR3aa: CASRSREQYF
abundance: few; v_gene: TRBV7-2; CDR3aa: CASSLESGEMYNEQFF
abundance: NA; v_gene: TRBV29-1; CDR3aa: CSVEQNTEAFF
abundance: NA; v_gene: TRBV7-2; CDR3aa: CASSSQGYTEAFF
abundance: few; v_gene: TRBV5-1; CDR3aa: CASSARAVGAGELFF
abundance: NA; v_gene: TRBV20-1; CDR3aa: CSASHPGANVLTF
abundance: few; v_gene: TRBV20-1; CDR3aa: CSAHSLNTGELFF
abundance: few; v_gene: TRBV14; CDR3aa: CASSARGLSGNTIYF
abundance: many; v_gene: TRBV19; CDR3aa: CASSLLGWETQYF
abundance: NA; v_gene: TRBV5-5; CDR3aa: CASSLRASGGSEAFF
abundance: few; v_gene: TRBV27; CDR3aa: CASSPRQGSVNEQFF
abundance: few; v_gene: TRBV5-6; CDR3aa: CASSLDRINTEAFF
abundance: few; v_gene: TRBV5-1; CDR3aa: CASSLAGREGQPQHF
abundance: NA; v_gene: TRBV7-9; CDR3aa: CASSLGTRTNTEAFF
abundance: few; v_gene: TRBV12-3/TRBV12-4; CDR3aa: CASRFASGNEQFF
abundance: few; v_gene: TRBV20-1; CDR3aa: CSAREGINTEAFF
abundance: NA; v_gene: TRBV4-2; CDR3aa: CASTRLAGAPDTQYF
abundance: NA; v_gene: TRBV18; CDR3aa: CASSPRTRGEQYF
abundance: few; v_gene: TRBV29-1; CDR3aa: CSGKQGFDTEAFF
abundance: NA; v_gene: TRBV7-3; CDR3aa: CASRKRTGGDTEAFF
abundance: few; v_gene: TRBV6-6; CDR3aa: CASSYSPGTEAFF